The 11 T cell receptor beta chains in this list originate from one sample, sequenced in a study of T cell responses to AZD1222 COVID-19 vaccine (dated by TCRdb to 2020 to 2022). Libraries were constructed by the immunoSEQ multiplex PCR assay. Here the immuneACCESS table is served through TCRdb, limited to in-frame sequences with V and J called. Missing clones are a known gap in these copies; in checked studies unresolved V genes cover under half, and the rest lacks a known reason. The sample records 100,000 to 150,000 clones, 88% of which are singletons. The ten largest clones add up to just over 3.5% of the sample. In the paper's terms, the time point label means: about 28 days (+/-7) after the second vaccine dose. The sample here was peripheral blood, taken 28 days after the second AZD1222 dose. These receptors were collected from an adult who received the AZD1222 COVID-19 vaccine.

Here the CDR3 reads CASSHRTGGNTGELFF. The CDR3 DNA follows: TGTGCCAGCAGCCACAGGACAGGGGGAAACACCGGGGAGCTGTTTTTT. The V and J genes are TRBV28 and TRBJ2-2; TRBD1 aligns across 10 bases. The CDR3 consists of 16 residues. Germline-derived CDR1 and CDR2 are MDHEN and SYDVKM. V was clipped by 6 bases and J by 2 bases; unmatched bases: 6.

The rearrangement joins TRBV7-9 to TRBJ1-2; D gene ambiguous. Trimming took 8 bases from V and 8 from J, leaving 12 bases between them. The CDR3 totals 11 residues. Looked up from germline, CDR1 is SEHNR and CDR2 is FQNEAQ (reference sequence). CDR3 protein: CASDVALGYTF. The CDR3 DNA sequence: TGTGCCAGCGATGTGGCTTTGGGCTACACCTTC.

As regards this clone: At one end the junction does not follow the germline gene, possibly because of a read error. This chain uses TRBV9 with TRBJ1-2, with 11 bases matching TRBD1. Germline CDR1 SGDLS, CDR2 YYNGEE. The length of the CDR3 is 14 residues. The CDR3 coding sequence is TGTGCCAGCAGCGATAGGCGGACAGGGGGCGCTTCCGTCTTC. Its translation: CASSDRRTGGASVF.

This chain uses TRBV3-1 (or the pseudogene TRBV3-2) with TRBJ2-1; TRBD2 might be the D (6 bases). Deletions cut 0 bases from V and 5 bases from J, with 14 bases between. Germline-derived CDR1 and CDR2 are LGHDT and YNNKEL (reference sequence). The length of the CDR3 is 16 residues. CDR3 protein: CASSQDGIAVNNEQFF. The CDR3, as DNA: TGTGCCAGCAGCCAAGATGGGATAGCGGTTAACAATGAGCAGTTCTTC.

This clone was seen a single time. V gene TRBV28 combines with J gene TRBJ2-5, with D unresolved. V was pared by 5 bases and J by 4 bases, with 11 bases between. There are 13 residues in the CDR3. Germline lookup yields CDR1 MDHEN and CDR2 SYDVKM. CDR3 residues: CASSPDMGETQYF. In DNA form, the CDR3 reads TGTGCCAGCAGTCCAGACATGGGAGAGACCCAGTACTTC.

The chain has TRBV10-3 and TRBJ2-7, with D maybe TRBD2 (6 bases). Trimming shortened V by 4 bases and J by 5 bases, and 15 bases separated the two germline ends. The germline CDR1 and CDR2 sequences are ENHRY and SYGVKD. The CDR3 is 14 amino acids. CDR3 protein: CAISVGGERNEQYF. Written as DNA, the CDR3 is TGTGCCATCAGTGTGGGGGGAGAACGGAACGAGCAGTACTTC.

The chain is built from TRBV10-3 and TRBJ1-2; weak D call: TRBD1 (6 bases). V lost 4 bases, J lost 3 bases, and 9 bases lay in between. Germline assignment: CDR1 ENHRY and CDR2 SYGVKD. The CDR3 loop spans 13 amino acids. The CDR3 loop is CAISARTDYGYTF. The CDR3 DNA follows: TGTGCCATCAGTGCCCGGACAGACTATGGCTACACCTTC.

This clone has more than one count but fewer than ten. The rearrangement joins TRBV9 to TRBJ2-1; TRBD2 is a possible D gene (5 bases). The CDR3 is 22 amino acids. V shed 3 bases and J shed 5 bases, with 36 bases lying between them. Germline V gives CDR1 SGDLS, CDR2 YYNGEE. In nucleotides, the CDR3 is TGTGCCAGCAGCGCCTGTTGTTCAGAAGGTTCGGATGACTACCAACAAAACAATGAGCAGTTCTTC. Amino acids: CASSACCSEGSDDYQQNNEQFF. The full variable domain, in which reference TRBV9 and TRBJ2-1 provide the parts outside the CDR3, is DSGVTQTPKHLITATGQRVTLRCSPRSGDLSVYWYQQSLDQGLQFLIQYYNGEERAKGNILERFSAQQFPDLHSELNLSSLELGDSALYFCASSACCSEGSDDYQQNNEQFFGPGTRLTVL.

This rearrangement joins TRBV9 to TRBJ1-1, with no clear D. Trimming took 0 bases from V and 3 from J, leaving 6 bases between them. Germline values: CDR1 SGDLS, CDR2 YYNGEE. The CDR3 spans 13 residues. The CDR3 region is CASSVAVDTEAFF. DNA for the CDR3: TGTGCCAGCAGCGTAGCGGTGGACACTGAAGCTTTCTTT.

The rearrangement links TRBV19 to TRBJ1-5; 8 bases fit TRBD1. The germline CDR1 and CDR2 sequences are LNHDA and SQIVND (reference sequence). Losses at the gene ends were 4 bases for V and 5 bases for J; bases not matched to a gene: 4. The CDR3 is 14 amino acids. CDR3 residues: CASSRAGGYQPQHF. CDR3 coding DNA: TGTGCCAGTAGTAGGGCAGGGGGCTATCAGCCCCAGCATTTT.

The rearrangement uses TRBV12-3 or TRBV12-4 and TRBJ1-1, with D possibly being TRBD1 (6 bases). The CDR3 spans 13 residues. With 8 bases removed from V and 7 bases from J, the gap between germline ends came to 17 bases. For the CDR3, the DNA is TGTGCCAGCGACGGCGGACAGCGGCATGAAGCTTTCTTT. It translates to CASDGGQRHEAFF.